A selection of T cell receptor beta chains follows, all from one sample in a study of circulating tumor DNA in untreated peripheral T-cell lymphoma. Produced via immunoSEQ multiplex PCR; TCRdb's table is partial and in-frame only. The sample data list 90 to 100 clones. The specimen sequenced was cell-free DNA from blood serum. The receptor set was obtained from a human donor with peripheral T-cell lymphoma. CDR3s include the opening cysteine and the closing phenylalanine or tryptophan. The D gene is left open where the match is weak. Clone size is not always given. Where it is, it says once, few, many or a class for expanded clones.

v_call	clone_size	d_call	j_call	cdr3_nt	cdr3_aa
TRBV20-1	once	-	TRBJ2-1	TGCAGTGCTAGAGATGGGCGTGAGCAGTTCTTC	CSARDGREQFF
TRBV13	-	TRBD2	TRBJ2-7	TGTGCCAGCAGCTTAGGGCCTTGGACTAGCGGGGATTTGGACGAGCAGTACTTC	CASSLGPWTSGDLDEQYF
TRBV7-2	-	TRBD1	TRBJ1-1	TGTGCCAGCAGCCTCGGGACAGGGGGCCGGGAAGCTTTCTTT	CASSLGTGGREAFF
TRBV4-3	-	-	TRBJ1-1	TGCGCCAGCAGCCCCTGGGAGGGAGGTACGAACACTGAAGCTTTCTTT	CASSPWEGGTNTEAFF
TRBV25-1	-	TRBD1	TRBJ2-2	TGTGCCAGCAGTTACAGGGGCACCGGGGAGCTGTTTTTT	CASSYRGTGELFF
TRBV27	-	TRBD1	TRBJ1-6	TGTGCCAGCAGTTTATTCGGGACAGTTTTTCCCCTCCACTTT	CASSLFGTVFPLHF
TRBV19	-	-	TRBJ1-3	TGTGCCAGTCCTGACAGTTCTGGAAACACCATATATTTT	CASPDSSGNTIYF
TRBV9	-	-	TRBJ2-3	TGTGCCAGCAGCGTAGATGCAGACCATCACACAGATACGCAGTATTTT	CASSVDADHHTDTQYF
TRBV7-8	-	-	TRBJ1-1	TGTGCCAGCATGGTCGGGGGGAATCCTCAAGCTTTCTTT	CASMVGGNPQAFF
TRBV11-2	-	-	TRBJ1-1	TGTGCCAGCAGCTTAGCAGAGGGAAGCACTGAAGCTTTCTTT	CASSLAEGSTEAFF
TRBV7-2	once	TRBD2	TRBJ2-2	TGTGCCAGCAGCAGAACTAGCGGGTGGGGCGGCGGGGAGCTGTTTTTT	CASSRTSGWGGGELFF
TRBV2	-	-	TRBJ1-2	TGTGCCAGCGCACCGGGGGGCTATGGCTACACCTTC	CASAPGGYGYTF
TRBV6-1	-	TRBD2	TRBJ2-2	TGTGCCAGCAGTGCTCTAGCGGGGGGGGGCACCGGGGAGCTGTTTTTT	CASSALAGGGTGELFF
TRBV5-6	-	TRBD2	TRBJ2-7	TGTGCCAGCAGCTACCCTAGCGGGAGCCCCTCCTACGAGCAGTACTTC	CASSYPSGSPSYEQYF
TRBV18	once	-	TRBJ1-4	TGTGCCAGCTCACCCCCGGGAATGAATGAAAAACTGTTTTTT	CASSPPGMNEKLFF
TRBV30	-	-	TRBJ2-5	TGTGCCTGGAGTTGGCGAGAGACCCAGTACTTC	CAWSWRETQYF
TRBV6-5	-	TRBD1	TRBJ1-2	TGTGCCAGCAGTCCTATGACAGGGGGTGGCTATGGCTACACCTTC	CASSPMTGGGYGYTF
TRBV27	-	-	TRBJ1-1	TGTGCCAGCCGACGCAGGGACAAGAACACTGAAGCTTTCTTT	CASRRRDKNTEAFF
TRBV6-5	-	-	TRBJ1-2	TGTGCCAGCAATGTCGGGGGTGGATTTTATGGCTACACCTTC	CASNVGGGFYGYTF
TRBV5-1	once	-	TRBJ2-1	TGCGCCAGCAGCTTGGGGGGAGGATACAATGAGCAGTTCTTC	CASSLGGGYNEQFF
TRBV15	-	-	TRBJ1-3	TGTGCCACCAGCAGAGGCCCTCGGGGGGGAAACACCATATATTTT	CATSRGPRGGNTIYF
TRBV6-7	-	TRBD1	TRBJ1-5	TGTGCCAGCAGTTACCTGGACAGGAGAATACGCAATCAGCCCCAGCATTTT	CASSYLDRRIRNQPQHF
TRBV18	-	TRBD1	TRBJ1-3	TGTGCCAGCTCACCGGGAGCCGGGACAGGGTTTTCTGGAAACACCATATATTTT	CASSPGAGTGFSGNTIYF
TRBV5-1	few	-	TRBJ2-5	TGCGCCAGCAGCCCCGTAATGGGCTCCCCCGGGGAGACCCAGTACTTC	CASSPVMGSPGETQYF
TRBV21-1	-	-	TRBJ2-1	TGTGCCAGCAGCAAAGCACCCAGGACTAGCGGAGACTCCTACAATGAGCAGTTCTTC	CASSKAPRTSGDSYNEQFF
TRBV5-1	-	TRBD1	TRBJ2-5	TGCGCCAGCAGCTCGACAGGGCCGGAGACCCAGTACTTC	CASSSTGPETQYF
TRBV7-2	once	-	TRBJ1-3	TGTGCCAGCAGCTTAGCGACTGGAGGAAACACCATATATTTT	CASSLATGGNTIYF
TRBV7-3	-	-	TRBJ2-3	TGTGCCAGCAGCTGGGACAGCACAGATACGCAGTATTTT	CASSWDSTDTQYF
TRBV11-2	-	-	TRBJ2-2	TGTGCCAGCAGCTTAGCCAGAAACACCGGGGAGCTGTTTTTT	CASSLARNTGELFF
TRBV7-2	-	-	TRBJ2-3	TGTGCCAGCAGCCACGGTCGAGATACGCAGTATTTT	CASSHGRDTQYF
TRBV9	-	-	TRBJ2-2	TGTGCCAGCAGCGTGACAGTCTCGAACACCGGGGAGCTGTTTTTT	CASSVTVSNTGELFF
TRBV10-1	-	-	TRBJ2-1	TGCGCCAGCAGTGGAAGGGGGGGCGTGCAGTTCTTC	CASSGRGGVQFF
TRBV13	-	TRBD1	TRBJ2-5	TGTGCCAGCAGCTCACTGAACCCGGGACAGGGAAAACAAGAGACCCAGTACTTC	CASSSLNPGQGKQETQYF
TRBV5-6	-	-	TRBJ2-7	TGTGCCAGCAGCTTTCAGGGGCGGAACGAGCAGTACTTC	CASSFQGRNEQYF
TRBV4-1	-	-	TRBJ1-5	TGCGCCAGCAGCCAATGGGACTCTCAGCCCCAGCATTTT	CASSQWDSQPQHF
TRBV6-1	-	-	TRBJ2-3	TGTGCCATACCGAGTGAGGAGCAGGGGCCAGATACGCAGTATTTT	CAIPSEEQGPDTQYF
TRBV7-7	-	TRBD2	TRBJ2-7	TGTGCTAGCAGCCCTGGGACTAGCCCCGGCCCCTACGAGCAGTACTTC	CASSPGTSPGPYEQYF
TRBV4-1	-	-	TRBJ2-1	TGCGCCAGCAGCCAACTCCCGTCCCCCTCGACAGTTTACAATGAGCAGTTCTTC	CASSQLPSPSTVYNEQFF
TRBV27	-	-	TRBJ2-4	TGTGCCAGCAGTTTTGATGGTAGAAACATTCAGTACTTC	CASSFDGRNIQYF
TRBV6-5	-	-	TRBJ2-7	TGTGCCAGCAGTTACGGTCTGGGTAGTCTCTTCCACGAGCAGTACTTC	CASSYGLGSLFHEQYF
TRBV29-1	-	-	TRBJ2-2	TGCAGCGTTGTAGGGGGGAACACCGGGGAGCTGTTTTTT	CSVVGGNTGELFF
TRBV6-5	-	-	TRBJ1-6	TGTGCCAGCAGTAGACTCAGCTCCTATAATTCACCCCTCCACTTT	CASSRLSSYNSPLHF